Listed below are T cell receptor beta chains from one sample, sequenced in a study of T-cell memory formation after mild COVID-19. One entry per CDR3 protein results from TCRdb running MiXCR on the 5' RACE reads. Among hundreds of thousands of distinct CDR3 sequences, roughly 20% were seen once, and the ten largest hold 7.5% to 9.5%. Source material: PBMCs or a T cell subset sorted from them (not recorded which). The receptors originated from an adult woman who had mild COVID-19 (a few samples of this study predate the infection). Cell type and time point are not known. Each CDR3 is given with its conserved first and last residue. D genes are given only for firm matches.

>.|TRBJ1-4|TRBV18
CASSPPGQGQNEKLFF
>.|TRBJ2-1|TRBV6-6
CASTDPAGAPLAFF
>TRBD1|TRBJ1-6|TRBV14
CASSHKALRDRWSSYNSPLHF
>TRBD1|TRBJ1-1|TRBV24-1
CATSDTTGAEAFF
>TRBD2|TRBJ2-5|TRBV5-1
CASILAGGEETQYF
>.|TRBJ2-5|TRBV6-6
CASSYTLQGRWETQYF
>TRBD2|TRBJ2-1|TRBV29-1
CSGVAGGPAEQFF
>TRBD1|TRBJ2-1|TRBV6-5
CASRARQGNSYEQFF
>.|TRBJ1-2|TRBV7-2
CASSFRQARYGYTF
>TRBD2|TRBJ2-7|TRBV5-1
CASSRTSVEQYF
>.|TRBJ2-5|TRBV7-9
CASSSSGRQETQYF
>.|TRBJ1-1|TRBV7-9
CASSLRERSEAFF
>.|TRBJ2-5|TRBV7-8
CASSFLMDKHETQYF
>.|TRBJ2-5|TRBV7-9
CASSFSIGASVLQETQYF
>TRBD1|TRBJ2-4|TRBV3-1
CASSRGQGIAKNIQYF
>.|TRBJ1-1|TRBV6-5
CASSYGLGPREGAFF
>TRBD1|TRBJ1-2|TRBV7-9
CASSLVGTGNYGYTF
>.|TRBJ1-5|TRBV7-6
CASSRNKGGQPQHF
>.|TRBJ2-7|TRBV7-2
CASSLSAAPYEQYF
>.|TRBJ2-3|TRBV5-1
CASYKEESIYSDTQYF
>.|TRBJ2-3|TRBV4-1
CASSQDMGDTQYF
>.|TRBJ2-1|TRBV7-9
CASSVRVGSYNEQFF
>.|TRBJ1-1|TRBV6-5
CASISNTEAFF
>.|TRBJ2-1|TRBV4-1
CASSQVGPGFLEFF
>.|TRBJ2-7|TRBV7-2
CASSLGLFPYEQYF
>.|TRBJ1-1|TRBV3-1
CASSLRRGGAEAFF
>TRBD2|TRBJ2-1|TRBV7-9
CASPASDGLAQYYNEQFF
>TRBD2|TRBJ2-1|TRBV11-3
CASSFAGLRINEQFF
>.|TRBJ1-5|TRBV30
CAWTRGQGNQPQHF
>.|TRBJ2-7|TRBV7-8
CASSLGGTRYEQYF
>TRBD1|TRBJ2-5|TRBV7-7
CASSLGTGYQETQYF
>.|TRBJ2-1|TRBV15
CATSGRRDLAEKFF
>.|TRBJ1-6|TRBV7-2
CASSLVQGYNSPLHF
>.|TRBJ2-7|TRBV12-3/TRBV12-4
CASSSHSQGPYEQYF
>TRBD2|TRBJ2-1|TRBV4-3
CASSQDRAGGIYNEQFF
>TRBD1|TRBJ2-1|TRBV4-1
CASSQGWTGNEQFF
>.|TRBJ2-3|TRBV14
CASSSIGTDTQYF
>.|TRBJ2-3|TRBV30
CAWSVDTQYF
>.|TRBJ2-7|TRBV7-6
CASSFTGPDSYEQYF
>.|TRBJ2-7|TRBV4-1
CASSKSIGGEGEQYF
>.|TRBJ2-3|TRBV7-2
CASSSTWGDTDTQYF
>.|TRBJ1-2|TRBV20-1
CSAPPVLSNYGYTF
>.|TRBJ2-5|TRBV25-1
CASSELVGQETQYF